This T cell receptor beta chain was recovered during a study of blood T cell repertoires in COVID-19. Sequencing was performed with immunoSEQ multiplex PCR; in TCRdb, only in-frame clones are kept and a portion is missing. The sample holds 62,000 or so clones, 88% seen once. The CDR3 totals 14 residues. V trimming: 4 bases; J trimming: 3 bases; junction bases outside the gene matches: 6. The germline gives CDR1 SGHRS, CDR2 YFSETQ. The receptor was isolated from a human donor in a cohort sampled during active COVID-19. The gene calls are TRBV5-1 and TRBJ2-7, with 8 nucleotides matching TRBD1. The sample taken for sequencing was peripheral blood. This CDR3 reads CASSMGQAIYEQYF. Here the CDR3 DNA reads TGCGCCAGCAGCATGGGACAGGCGATCTACGAGCAGTACTTC.